These 8 T cell receptor beta chains were all obtained from the same sample, sequenced in a study of regulatory T cells in long-lasting Graves disease. Assembly of TCR beta libraries relied on iRepertoire HTBI primers together with Arm-PCR of CDR3 regions. A single record per CDR3 protein comes from TCRdb applying MiXCR to the multiplex PCR reads. The sample includes hundreds of thousands of distinct CDR3 sequences, approximately 16% of them seen just once. Documented time point: newly diagnosed GD, antithyroid drugs for less than 3 months. After RNA was extracted from PBMCs, the TCR library was made from it. These data were likewise used in another study, on T cells in Graves' hyperthyroidism and ophthalmopathy.

Sequenced material: peripheral blood mononuclear cells (PBMCs), taken at new diagnosis, from a patient treated with antithyroid drugs. The receptors were sampled from a man younger than 35 with Graves disease.

This clonotype came up many times. The gene calls are TRBV3-1 and TRBJ1-3; 8 nucleotides match TRBD1. The germline gives CDR1 LGHDT, CDR2 YNNKEL (reference sequence). After removal of 1 base from V and 13 bases from J, the junction contained 0 bases not matched to a gene. The CDR3 covers 11 residues. Written as DNA, the CDR3 is TGTGCCAGCAGCCAAGGACAGGGGATATATTTT. Encoded protein: CASSQGQGIYF.

This clonotype was counted at least ten times. In DNA, the CDR3 is TGTGCCAGCAGTTCCCCTCGGCTCGAGAGGATGCAAGAGACCCAGTACTTC. This sequence encodes CASSSPRLERMQETQYF. This chain connects TRBV28 to TRBJ2-5, with D uncertain. Germline values: CDR1 MDHEN, CDR2 SYDVKM. The V gene lost 4 bases and the J gene lost 2 bases, with 20 bases spanning the gap. The CDR3 has 17 residues.

Concerning this clonotype itself: At one end the junction does not follow the germline gene, possibly because of a read error. The chain couples TRBV27 to TRBJ2-1; TRBD1 or TRBD2 may be the D gene (5 bases each). The CDR3 extends over 13 amino acids. Per the germline V gene, CDR1 is MNHEY and CDR2 is SMNVEV (reference sequence). The CDR3 protein is CTSSLWGAGEQFF. The CDR3 DNA is TGTACCAGCAGTTTATGGGGCGCGGGTGAGCAGTTCTTC.

This CDR3 is CASSPPSDRAYNSPLHF. The CDR3 bases are TGTGCCAGCAGCCCCCCCTCGGACAGGGCCTATAATTCACCCCTCCACTTT. V and J are TRBV7-9 and TRBJ1-6; 8 nucleotides line up with TRBD1. This CDR3 is 17 amino acids long. V lost 5 bases to trimming and J lost 2 bases; unmatched junction nucleotides: 8. CDR1 SEHNR and CDR2 FQNEAQ come from the germline V gene (reference sequence).

Turning to this clonotype: A much larger clone lies one base from this, so it may be a read error. CDR3 DNA: TGTGCCAGCCCACCGGGGTCCATGGCCTACGAGCAGTACTTC. Translated: CASPPGSMAYEQYF. The chain has TRBV18 and TRBJ2-7, with D possibly TRBD2 on 5 matching bases. The CDR3 has 14 amino acids. Germline loops: CDR1 KGHSH, CDR2 LQKENI. The complete variable domain, with remaining parts taken from reference TRBV18 and TRBJ2-7, reads NAGVMQNPRHLVRRRGQEARLRCSPMKGHSHVYWYRQLPEEGLKFMVYLQKENIIDESGMPKERFSAEFPKEGPSILRIQQVVRGDSAAYFCASPPGSMAYEQYFGPGTRLTVT.

This clonotype appeared a few times. The chain employs TRBV20-1 and TRBJ1-1; 7 nucleotides match TRBD1. With V trimmed by 0 bases and J by 11 bases, 15 bases remained unmatched. Per the germline V gene, CDR1 is DFQATT and CDR2 is SNEGSKA (reference sequence). This CDR3 region has 15 residues. The CDR3 is CSARDAKRGAGGAFF. DNA for the CDR3: TGCAGTGCTAGAGATGCGAAACGCGGGGCAGGGGGGGCTTTCTTT.

The J gene is TRBJ1-5, the V gene TRBV18; D not resolved. The CDR3 length is 15 residues. CDR1 is KGHSH and CDR2 is LQKENI in the germline V gene. V lost 2 bases to trimming and J lost 0 bases, with 8 bases between them. The CDR3 sequence is CASSPGEYSNQPQHF. DNA of the CDR3: TGTGCCAGCTCACCAGGGGAGTATAGCAATCAGCCCCAGCATTTT.

The chain links TRBV24-1 to TRBJ2-3; D is ambiguous. Germline V gene sequence: CDR1 KGHDR, CDR2 SFDVKD. The V end was cut by 1 base, the J end by 6 bases, with 10 bases between. The CDR3 totals 14 residues. The CDR3 DNA is TGTGCCACCAGTGATTTTCAAGGTTGGGATACGCAGTATTTT. This gives the protein CATSDFQGWDTQYF.